Shown below are 26 T cell receptor beta chains from a single sample sequenced in a study of chemoradiotherapy in HPV16-positive cancers. This table comes from immunoSEQ multiplex PCR, and its TCRdb copy is limited to in-frame clones, with some not included. The sample lists approximately 7,400 clones; roughly 82% were seen once. The sequencing used tumor tissue, collected from a patient who underwent chemoradiotherapy. The source is a human donor with HPV-associated anogenital cancer.

The rearrangement links TRBV18 to TRBJ2-1, with 10 bases lining up with TRBD2. V gave up 1 base and J gave up 5 bases; unmatched junction bases: 2. Germline CDR1 is KGHSH and CDR2 is LQKENI. CDR3 length: 15 residues. In DNA form, the CDR3 reads TGTGCCAGCTCACCACTCAGCGGGGGGGACAATGAGCAGTTCTTC. It codes for CASSPLSGGDNEQFF.

The chain carries TRBV25-1 and TRBJ1-5, with unresolved D. Germline assignment: CDR1 MGHDK and CDR2 SYGVNS. This CDR3 has 15 amino acids. The V end lost 0 bases, the J end lost 6 bases, and 12 bases lay between the germline ends. DNA of the CDR3: TGTGCCAGCAGTGAATATGTAGGTTGGGGTCAGCCCCAGCATTTT. Protein: CASSEYVGWGQPQHF.

The gene calls are TRBV6-1 and TRBJ2-6, with D possibly TRBD2 on 5 matching bases. Germline V gene sequence: CDR1 MNHNS, CDR2 SASEGT. V was clipped by 3 bases and J by 0 bases, with 12 bases between them. The length of the CDR3 is 17 residues. The DNA for the CDR3 is TGTGCCAGCAGTGACGACCTAGCTATCTCTGGGGCCAACGTCCTGACTTTC. It is translated as CASSDDLAISGANVLTF.

This chain uses TRBV6-1 with TRBJ2-3; unclear D gene. Trimming shortened V by 2 bases and J by 0 bases, and 9 bases separated the two germline ends. The CDR3 length is 15 residues. Per the germline V gene, CDR1 is MNHNS and CDR2 is SASEGT. The chain's CDR3 is CASSELGSSTDTQYF. CDR3 DNA: TGTGCCAGCAGTGAATTGGGGTCTAGCACAGATACGCAGTATTTT.

The gene calls are TRBV7-2 and TRBJ1-4; possibly TRBD1 for D (5 bases). V lost 3 bases, J lost 4 bases, and 12 bases lay in between. Germline CDR1 reads SGHTA; CDR2 reads FQGNSA. The CDR3 covers 15 residues. CDR3 nucleotide sequence: TGTGCCAGCAGCTTGACAGCCGCTAATAATGAAAAACTGTTTTTT. Translating it yields CASSLTAANNEKLFF.

The gene calls are TRBV6-1 and TRBJ1-6, with 8 bases identical to TRBD1. Germline CDR1 and CDR2: MNHNS and SASEGT. The CDR3 runs to 13 residues. V was clipped by 10 bases and J by 5 bases; unmatched bases: 4. CDR3 sequence (DNA): TGTGCCATTACGGACAGGGATAATTCACCCCTCCACTTT. It is translated as CAITDRDNSPLHF.

The genes are TRBV11-2 and TRBJ2-7; 7 bases agree with TRBD2. CDR3 length equals 16 residues. The germline gives CDR1 SGHAT, CDR2 FQNNGV. V shed 1 base, J shed 1 base, and the junction held 7 bases outside the gene matches. In DNA form, the CDR3 reads TGTGCCAGCAGCTTAGGTGGAGGGGAGGGTTCCTACGAGCAGTACTTC. Protein product: CASSLGGGEGSYEQYF.

This chain joins TRBV28 and TRBJ1-4; 7 bases agree with TRBD1. Germline trimming cut 6 bases from V and 0 bases from J; bases unmatched to any gene: 13. The germline gives CDR1 MDHEN, CDR2 SYDVKM. CDR3 length: 18 residues. The CDR3 sequence is CASRSDRVKGSTNEKLFF. Here the CDR3 DNA reads TGTGCCAGCAGATCCGACAGGGTGAAGGGCTCAACTAATGAAAAACTGTTTTTT.

The genes are TRBV7-9 and TRBJ1-6; perhaps TRBD1 as D (5 bases). V dropped 5 bases and J dropped 10 bases, with 21 bases sitting between them. Germline assignment: CDR1 SEHNR and CDR2 FQNEAQ (reference sequence). This CDR3 is built from 16 residues. CDR3 loop: CASSGGGTSGGSPLHF. As DNA, the CDR3 is TGTGCCAGCAGCGGGGGGGGGACGTCTGGGGGATCACCCCTCCACTTT.

The chain combines TRBV6-1 with TRBJ1-1; D is unclear. V lost 5 bases and J lost 1, with 14 bases in between. The germline CDR1 and CDR2 sequences are MNHNS and SASEGT. CDR3 length equals 15 residues. The CDR3 loop is CASSLSRTANTEAFF. The CDR3 nucleotides are TGTGCCAGCAGTCTCTCACGAACGGCGAACACTGAAGCTTTCTTT.

Here the CDR3 reads CASSLAPGGDGKAFF. The CDR3 nucleotides are TGTGCCAGCAGCTTAGCACCAGGGGGGGACGGCAAAGCTTTCTTT. The chain carries TRBV7-2 and TRBJ1-1; 7 bases are shared with TRBD1. The CDR3 is made up of 15 amino acids. Germline trimming cut 0 bases from V and 9 bases from J; bases unmatched to any gene: 10. CDR1 is SGHTA, CDR2 FQGNSA, per germline. The whole variable domain, filled in from reference TRBV7-2 and TRBJ1-1, reads GAGVSQSPSNKVTEKGKDVELRCDPISGHTALYWYRQSLGQGLEFLIYFQGNSAPDKSGLPSDRFSAERTGGSVSTLTIQRTQQEDSAVYLCASSLAPGGDGKAFFGQGTRLTVV.

The DNA for the CDR3 is TGTGCCAGCTCACCCCGGACAGGCACCCTGTACAATGAGCAGTTCTTC. Protein product: CASSPRTGTLYNEQFF. V and J are TRBV18 and TRBJ2-1, with 7 positions matching TRBD1. The length of the CDR3 is 16 residues. With V trimmed by 3 bases and J by 4 bases, 9 bases remained unmatched. Germline V gene data show CDR1 as KGHSH and CDR2 as LQKENI.

The CDR3 DNA reads TGTGCCAGTAGTAACCGGGACACGGTTTTCTACGAGCAGTACTTC. Its translation is CASSNRDTVFYEQYF. The rearrangement uses TRBV19 and TRBJ2-7, with D perhaps matching TRBD1 (6 bases). Germline lookup yields CDR1 LNHDA and CDR2 SQIVND (reference sequence). The CDR3 consists of 15 residues. The V end was cut by 4 bases, the J end by 3 bases, with 16 bases between.

The rearrangement links TRBV30 to TRBJ2-3; maybe TRBD1 (6 bases). The CDR3 consists of 14 residues. CDR1 and CDR2 (germline): GTSNPN, SVGIG (reference sequence). Trimming left V 1 base short and J 4 bases short, with 12 bases between. CDR3 coding DNA: TGTGCCTGGAGTGCGAGAGGGGGAGCAGATACGCAGTATTTT. Translated, it gives CAWSARGGADTQYF.

The chain recombines TRBV5-4 with TRBJ1-4; 9 bases fit TRBD1. The CDR3 length is 15 residues. Trimming took 4 bases from V and 7 from J; bases not matched to a gene: 8. Per the germline V gene, CDR1 is SGHNT and CDR2 is YYREEE (reference sequence). The CDR3: CASSASGTGSEKLFF. In DNA, the CDR3 is TGTGCCAGCAGCGCATCCGGGACAGGGTCTGAAAAACTGTTTTTT.

The chain uses TRBV7-6 and TRBJ2-7; 7 nucleotides match TRBD2. Trimming took 1 base from V and 6 from J; bases not matched to a gene: 6. CDR3 length equals 14 residues. Germline V CDR1 and CDR2: SGHVS, FNYEAQ. CDR3 loop: CASSLGLAGREQYF. CDR3 nucleotides: TGTGCCAGCAGCTTAGGACTAGCTGGGCGCGAGCAGTACTTC.

This rearrangement joins TRBV11-1 to TRBJ2-7; the match to TRBD1 covers 7 bases. The CDR3 is 16 amino acids. The germline CDR1 and CDR2 sequences are SGHAT and FQDESV (reference sequence). J lost 3 bases, V lost 2 bases, and 10 bases had no gene match. The CDR3 loop is CASSLNRGTDFYEQYF. In DNA form, the CDR3 reads TGTGCCAGCAGCTTAAACCGTGGGACAGACTTCTACGAGCAGTACTTC.

The V gene is TRBV18, the J gene TRBJ2-7; tentatively, D is TRBD2 (7 bases). V dropped 2 bases and J dropped 0 bases, with 14 bases sitting between them. This CDR3 comprises 16 residues. Germline V lookup: CDR1 KGHSH, CDR2 LQKENI. The CDR3 DNA reads TGTGCCAGCTCACCAAGGGAGGGGGGGATCTCCTACGAGCAGTACTTC. Translation gives CASSPREGGISYEQYF.

The V gene is TRBV6-6, the J gene TRBJ1-5; possibly TRBD1 for D (6 bases). V was trimmed by 5 bases and J by 4 bases, leaving 12 bases between them. Looked up from germline, CDR1 is MNHNY and CDR2 is SVGAGI (reference sequence). The CDR3 totals 14 residues. Written as DNA, the CDR3 is TGTGCCAGCAGTCGGACAGCTTTAAATCAGCCCCAGCATTTT. As protein: CASSRTALNQPQHF.

The V and J genes are TRBV2 and TRBJ1-2; no firm D call. Trimming took off 1 base at V and 5 bases at J, with 8 bases between the two ends. CDR1 SNHLY and CDR2 FYNNEI come from the germline V gene. The CDR3 runs to 13 residues. CDR3 sequence reads: CASSEEDGYGYTF. The CDR3 DNA is TGTGCCAGCAGTGAAGAGGACGGATATGGCTACACCTTC.

V gene TRBV11-2 combines with J gene TRBJ1-3; D gene uncertain. Germline V lookup: CDR1 SGHAT, CDR2 FQNNGV. This CDR3 spans 14 amino acids. Between the trimmed V and J ends, which lost 3 bases and 0 bases, there was a span of 6 bases. This CDR3 reads CASSLHTSGNTIYF. The CDR3 nucleotides read TGTGCCAGCAGCTTGCACACCTCTGGAAACACCATATATTTT.

This chain joins TRBV5-5 and TRBJ1-1, with unresolved D. In germline, CDR1 is SGHKS, CDR2 YYEKEE (reference sequence). The V end lost 4 bases, the J end lost 0 bases, and 10 bases lay between the germline ends. The CDR3 is 14 amino acids. CDR3 nucleotide sequence: TGTGCCAGCAGCCAGACACTCATGAACACTGAAGCTTTCTTT. Translated: CASSQTLMNTEAFF.

V is TRBV12-5 and J is TRBJ2-7, with D hard to call. The V gene lost 6 bases and the J gene lost 7 bases, with 16 bases spanning the gap. Germline assignment: CDR1 LGHNT and CDR2 FRNRAP. This CDR3 is 13 amino acids long. The CDR3 is CASGTGLAREQYF. In nucleotides, the CDR3 is TGTGCTAGTGGGACGGGTCTCGCTCGGGAGCAGTACTTC. Full variable domain (remainder filled in from reference TRBV12-5 and TRBJ2-7): DARVTQTPRHKVTEMGQEVTMRCQPILGHNTVFWYRQTMMQGLELLAYFRNRAPLDDSGMPKDRFSAEMPDATLATLKIQPSEPRDSAVYFCASGTGLAREQYFGPGTRLTVT.

This rearrangement joins TRBV7-2 to TRBJ1-2, with 7 bases that match TRBD1. CDR3 length equals 15 residues. The germline CDR1 and CDR2 sequences are SGHTA and FQGNSA. V shed 1 base, J shed 2 bases, and the junction held 4 bases outside the gene matches. CDR3 DNA sequence: TGTGCCAGCAGCTTAGACAGGGGACCGAACTATGGCTACACCTTC. Its translation: CASSLDRGPNYGYTF.

The rearrangement joins TRBV4-2 to TRBJ2-3; the match to TRBD2 covers 7 bases. V shed 3 bases and J 0 bases; nucleotides not matched to a gene: 0. The CDR3 is made up of 14 amino acids. CDR1 LGHNA and CDR2 YNFKEQ come from the germline V gene. CDR3 bases: TGTGCCAGCAGCCATAGCGGGAGCACAGATACGCAGTATTTT. Its translation: CASSHSGSTDTQYF.

J is TRBJ2-3 and V is TRBV7-9; D is uncertain. V was pared by 2 bases and J by 0 bases, with 9 bases between. Germline CDR1 and CDR2: SEHNR and FQNEAQ (reference sequence). The CDR3 extends over 15 amino acids. This chain's CDR3 is CASSLTRYSTDTQYF. Here the CDR3 DNA reads TGTGCCAGCAGCTTAACCCGATATAGCACAGATACGCAGTATTTT.